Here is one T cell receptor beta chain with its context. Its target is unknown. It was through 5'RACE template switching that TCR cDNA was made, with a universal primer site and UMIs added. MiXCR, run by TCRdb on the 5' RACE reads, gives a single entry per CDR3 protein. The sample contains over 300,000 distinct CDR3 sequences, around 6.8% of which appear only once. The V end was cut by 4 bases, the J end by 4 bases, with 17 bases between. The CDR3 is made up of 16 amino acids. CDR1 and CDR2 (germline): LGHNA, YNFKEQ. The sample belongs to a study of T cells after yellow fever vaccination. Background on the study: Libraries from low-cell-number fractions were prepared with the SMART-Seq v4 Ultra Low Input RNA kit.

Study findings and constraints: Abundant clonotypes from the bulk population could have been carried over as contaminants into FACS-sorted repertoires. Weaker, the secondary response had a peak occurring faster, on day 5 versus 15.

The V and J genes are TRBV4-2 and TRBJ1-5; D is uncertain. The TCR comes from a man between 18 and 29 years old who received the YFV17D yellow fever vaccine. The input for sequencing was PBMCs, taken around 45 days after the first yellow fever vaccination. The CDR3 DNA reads TGTGCCAGCAGCCCGACCCGGGTCCTCAGAAATCAGCCCCAGCATTTT. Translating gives CASSPTRVLRNQPQHF.